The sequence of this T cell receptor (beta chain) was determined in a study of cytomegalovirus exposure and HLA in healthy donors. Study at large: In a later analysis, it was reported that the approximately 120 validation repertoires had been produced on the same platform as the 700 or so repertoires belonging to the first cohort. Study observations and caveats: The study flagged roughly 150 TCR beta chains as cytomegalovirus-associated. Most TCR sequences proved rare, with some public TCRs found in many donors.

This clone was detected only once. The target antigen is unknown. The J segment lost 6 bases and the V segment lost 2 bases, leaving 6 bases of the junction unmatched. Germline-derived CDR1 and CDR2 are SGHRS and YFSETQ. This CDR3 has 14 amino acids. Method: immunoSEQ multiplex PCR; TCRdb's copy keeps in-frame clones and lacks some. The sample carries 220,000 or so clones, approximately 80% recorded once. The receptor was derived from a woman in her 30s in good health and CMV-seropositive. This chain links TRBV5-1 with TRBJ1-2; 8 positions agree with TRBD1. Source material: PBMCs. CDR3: CASSLGTGGDGYTF. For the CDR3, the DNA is TGCGCCAGCAGCTTAGGGACAGGTGGGGATGGCTACACCTTC. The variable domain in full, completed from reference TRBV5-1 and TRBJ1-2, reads KAGVTQTPRYLIKTRGQQVTLSCSPISGHRSVSWYQQTPGQGLQFLFEYFSETQRNKGNFPGRFSGRQFSNSRSEMNVSTLELGDSALYLCASSLGTGGDGYTFGSGTRLTVV.